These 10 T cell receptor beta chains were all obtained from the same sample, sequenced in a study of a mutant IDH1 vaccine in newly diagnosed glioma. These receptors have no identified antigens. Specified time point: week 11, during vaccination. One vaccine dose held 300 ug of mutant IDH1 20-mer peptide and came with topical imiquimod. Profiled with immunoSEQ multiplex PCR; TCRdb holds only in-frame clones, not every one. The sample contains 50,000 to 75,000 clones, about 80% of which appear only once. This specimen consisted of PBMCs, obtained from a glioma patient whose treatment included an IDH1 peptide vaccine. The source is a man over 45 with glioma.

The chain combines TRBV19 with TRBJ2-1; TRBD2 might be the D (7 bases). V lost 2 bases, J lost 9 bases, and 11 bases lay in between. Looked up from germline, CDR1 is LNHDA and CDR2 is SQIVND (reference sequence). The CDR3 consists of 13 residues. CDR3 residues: CASSITRGAEQFF. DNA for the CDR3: TGTGCCAGTAGTATAACCCGGGGGGCTGAGCAGTTCTTC.

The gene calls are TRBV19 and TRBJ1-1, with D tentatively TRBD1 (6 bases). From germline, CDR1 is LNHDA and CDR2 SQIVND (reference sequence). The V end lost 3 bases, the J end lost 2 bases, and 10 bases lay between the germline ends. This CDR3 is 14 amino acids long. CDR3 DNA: TGTGCCAGTAGTATGCAGGGGATTAACACTGAAGCTTTCTTT. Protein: CASSMQGINTEAFF.

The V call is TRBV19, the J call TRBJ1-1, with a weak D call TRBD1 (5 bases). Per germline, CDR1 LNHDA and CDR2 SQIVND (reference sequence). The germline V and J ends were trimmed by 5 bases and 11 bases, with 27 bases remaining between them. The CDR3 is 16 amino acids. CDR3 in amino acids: CASSPGPMGNRRPAFF. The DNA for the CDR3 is TGTGCCAGTAGTCCTGGGCCCATGGGGAACAGGCGACCTGCTTTCTTT.

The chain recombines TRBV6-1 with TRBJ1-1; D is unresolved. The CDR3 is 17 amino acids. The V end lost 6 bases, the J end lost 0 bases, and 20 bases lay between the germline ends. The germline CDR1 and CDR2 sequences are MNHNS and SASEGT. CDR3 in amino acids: CASREPWITEVNTEAFF. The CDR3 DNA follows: TGTGCCAGCAGGGAACCGTGGATTACGGAAGTGAACACTGAAGCTTTCTTT.

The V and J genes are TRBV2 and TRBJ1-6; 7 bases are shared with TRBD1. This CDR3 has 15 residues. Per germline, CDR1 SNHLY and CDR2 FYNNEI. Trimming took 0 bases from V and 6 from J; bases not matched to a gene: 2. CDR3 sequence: CASSEAGQINSPLHF. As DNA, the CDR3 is TGTGCCAGCAGTGAAGCGGGACAGATTAATTCACCCCTCCACTTT.

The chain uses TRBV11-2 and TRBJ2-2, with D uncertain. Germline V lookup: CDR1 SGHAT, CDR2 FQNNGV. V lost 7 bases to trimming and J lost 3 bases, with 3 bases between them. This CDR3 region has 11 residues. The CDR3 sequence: CASTDTGELFF. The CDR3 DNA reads TGTGCCAGCACGGACACCGGGGAGCTGTTTTTT.

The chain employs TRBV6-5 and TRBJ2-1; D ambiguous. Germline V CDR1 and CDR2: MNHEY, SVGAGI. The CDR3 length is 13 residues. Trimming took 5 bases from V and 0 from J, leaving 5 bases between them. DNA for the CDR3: TGTGCCAGCAGTCTGAGCTCCTACAATGAGCAGTTCTTC. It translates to CASSLSSYNEQFF.

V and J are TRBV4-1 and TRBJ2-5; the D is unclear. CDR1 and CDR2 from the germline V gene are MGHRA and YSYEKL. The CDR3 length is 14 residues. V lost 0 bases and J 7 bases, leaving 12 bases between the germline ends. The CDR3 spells CASSQEATSGTQYF. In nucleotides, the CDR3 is TGCGCCAGCAGCCAAGAGGCTACGTCGGGGACCCAGTACTTC.

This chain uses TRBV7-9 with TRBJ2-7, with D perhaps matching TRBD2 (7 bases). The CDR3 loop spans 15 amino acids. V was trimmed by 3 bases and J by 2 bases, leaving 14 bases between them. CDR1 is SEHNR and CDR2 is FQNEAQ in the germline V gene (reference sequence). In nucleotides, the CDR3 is TGTGCCAGCAGCTTGATGGGGGGGGGCACCTACGAGCAGTACTTC. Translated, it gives CASSLMGGGTYEQYF.

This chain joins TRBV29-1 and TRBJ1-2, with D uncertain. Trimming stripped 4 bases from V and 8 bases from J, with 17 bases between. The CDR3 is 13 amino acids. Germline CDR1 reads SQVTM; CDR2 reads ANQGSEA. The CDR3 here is CSVGSDTLRGYTF. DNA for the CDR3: TGCAGCGTTGGTAGCGATACATTGAGGGGCTACACCTTC.